Included here is one T cell receptor beta chain sequence, with context. Its target antigen remains unknown. Per-base quality was not reported, and no clone a single base away is much larger than it. The data are from a study of T cells in Graves' hyperthyroidism and ophthalmopathy (dated by TCRdb to 2018 to 2020). At the level of the whole study: Peripheral blood samples were taken at initial diagnosis, before any treatment was given. TCR V-J signatures able to tell the groups apart were searched for in a discovery cohort of more than 90 patients, of whom around 43 had Graves' ophthalmopathy and roughly 58 had stable Graves' hyperthyroidism. Whether ophthalmopathy could be predicted prospectively was tested in an independent validation cohort made up of under 20 hyperthyroidism patients plus 17 patients who later progressed to ophthalmopathy. The 100 discovery patients were randomly divided into training and test sets at a 7:3 ratio. Thyroid tissue and blood T-cell repertoires from several Graves' hyperthyroidism patients were also compared in the study. Following sampling, methimazole starting at 30 mg daily was given to hyperthyroidism patients, and high-dose intravenous methylprednisolone was given to ophthalmopathy patients. TCR Vbeta CDR3 sequencing of some 140 peripheral blood samples (under 45 ophthalmopathy, over 70 hyperthyroidism and approximately 17 progressor patients) is reported in the paper. The research as a whole found: A model built on a 13 V-J signature distinguished ophthalmopathy from stable hyperthyroidism, reaching approximately 89% sensitivity and around 81% specificity in cross-validation and 80%/75% in testing. In validation, the model predicted progression to ophthalmopathy with 65% to 71% sensitivity and 72.22% specificity, a median of approximately 6.7 months before onset. Sample size was not statistically predetermined, and investigators were not blinded to group allocation. Most expanded thyroid clonotypes (frequency above 0.001) were also detected in blood, a finding suggesting that blood repertoires may reflect thyroid immune responses.

Amplification of TCR beta CDR3 regions was carried out from RNA transcripts. For the first round of RT-PCR on the TCR CDR3, the HTBI primer set was used together with the Qiagen OneStep RT-PCR kit. Libraries were constructed in a second round of multiplex PCR, after which size selection and purification were carried out. Libraries were sequenced paired-end with 100 bp reads on an Illumina HiSeq2000. The authors' pipeline ran thus. SOAPnuke was used to process the raw data, removing reads that contained adapters or uncalled bases, had a mean Phred below 15, or lacked an exact match to the constant primer or identifier. COPE v1.2.5 was used to merge high-quality paired reads, and clonotypes were defined as unique nucleotide sequences. MiTCR v1.1 was used to align clonotypes to the IMGT TRBV, TRBD and TRBJ reference segments. Only V-J combinations with frequency above 0.0001, covering about 99% of repertoires, were analysed. The TCS score was defined as F50 (clonal expansion) divided by E x V (chaos), with BLOSUM62-based TCRdist calculated between CDR3 peptides within each V-J. Welch's t-statistics and random forest reduced fewer than 550 V-J features to 10 to 15, which were used in a naive Bayes classifier (R e1071). Starting from the raw public reads, TCRdb applied fastp trimming at Q25, assembled clones with MiXCR and retained in-frame beta chains. Identical CDR3 protein sequences are pooled into one entry, listed with their most common genes and DNA. TCRdb, not the authors, supplied the V and J calls. The sample table holds approximately 630,000 distinct CDR3 sequences, of which 15% to 20% were seen once. The top ten clones comprise around 4% of the sample.

Stable Graves' hyperthyroidism was defined as the absence of progression to ophthalmopathy over 18 months of follow-up. Hyperthyroidism patients were newly diagnosed, had a disease duration of under 2 months, and were aged 18 to 65 years. The study excluded patients with uncontrolled infections, other autoimmune diseases, pregnancy or lactation. Diagnoses relied on clinical symptoms, serum thyroxine and TRAb, thyroid ultrasound and orbital computed tomography. PBMCs were isolated from roughly 10 ml of fresh peripheral blood by Ficoll-Paque density gradient centrifugation. Total RNA was extracted using Trizol reagent, and RNA quality was assessed on an Agilent 2100 Bioanalyzer. V lost 7 bases and J lost 6 bases; the stretch between them is 22 bases long. Including the terminal cysteine and phenylalanine, the CDR3 comprises 16 residues. Only the CDR3 DNA stays, 48 bases, in frame from base 1. Via the germline V gene (reference sequence), CDR1 is LNHDA and CDR2 SQIVND.

The source of this sequence is a young woman with Graves' hyperthyroidism. This chain is built from TRBV19 and TRBJ2-1; the best D guess is TRBD2, with 6 bases matching. Material: blood. The CDR3 region reads CASNLRGELAGNEQFF. The DNA is TGTGCCAGTAATCTTCGAGGGGAACTAGCAGGCAATGAGCAGTTCTTC.